This T cell receptor beta chain was sequenced in a study of blood T cells in healthy people across ages. It was with a sample-barcoded 5' primer and a J-beta primer mix that a second PCR of about 6 to 12 cycles was run. Each of the cDNA molecules was tagged by a template-switch adaptor with 12 random nucleotides. MiXCR, applied by TCRdb to the 5' RACE reads, yields one record per CDR3 protein. The data contain approximately 1.5 million distinct CDR3 sequences, almost 35% of them singletons. Germline CDR1 reads MNHNS; CDR2 reads SASEGT. CDR3 size: 16 residues. V lost 6 bases to trimming and J lost 2 bases; unmatched junction nucleotides: 10. Concerning this clonotype: The antigen remains unidentified.

Overall study results and limits: Changes seen in expanded clonotypes were possibly confounded by donor CMV status left unknown. Compared with aged donors, long-lived donors showed fewer expanded clones, suggesting selection. Estimates drawn from one million T cells were deemed to understate diversity.

This chain connects TRBV6-1 to TRBJ2-1; 7 bases map to TRBD2. The sequence was collected from a woman in her twenties or thirties in good health. The sequencing sample was made of blood. CDR3 sequence (DNA): TGTGCCAGCAGAGGCTCTTTAAGCGGGACCTACAATGAGCAGTTCTTC. It translates to CASRGSLSGTYNEQFF.